The sample holds a few counts of the clone carrying this T cell receptor beta chain. Its antigen is not known. This entry belongs to a study of T-cell memory formation after mild COVID-19. Across the whole study: TCR clusters were mostly donor specific.

Findings and caveats of the study: Prior to infection, memory already included some responding clones, suggesting cross-reactive memory joined.

TCRdb analysed the 5' RACE reads with MiXCR anew, one entry per CDR3 protein. This table has 400,000 to 550,000 distinct CDR3 sequences, roughly 25% appearing once. Trimming left V 5 bases short and J 8 bases short, with 21 bases between. Germline V gene lookup returns CDR1 SEHNR and CDR2 FQNEAQ (reference sequence). The CDR3 length is 16 residues. Sequencing was done on a sample of PBMCs or a T cell subset sorted from them (not recorded which). This clonotype was obtained from an adult woman who had mild COVID-19 (a few samples of this study predate the infection). Cell type and time point are not known. The chain recombines TRBV7-9 with TRBJ1-4; D is perhaps TRBD1 (5 bases). Here the CDR3 DNA reads TGTGCCAGCAGCCAAACCGATTTTGGGGCTAGAGAAAAACTGTTTTTT. It is translated as CASSQTDFGAREKLFF.